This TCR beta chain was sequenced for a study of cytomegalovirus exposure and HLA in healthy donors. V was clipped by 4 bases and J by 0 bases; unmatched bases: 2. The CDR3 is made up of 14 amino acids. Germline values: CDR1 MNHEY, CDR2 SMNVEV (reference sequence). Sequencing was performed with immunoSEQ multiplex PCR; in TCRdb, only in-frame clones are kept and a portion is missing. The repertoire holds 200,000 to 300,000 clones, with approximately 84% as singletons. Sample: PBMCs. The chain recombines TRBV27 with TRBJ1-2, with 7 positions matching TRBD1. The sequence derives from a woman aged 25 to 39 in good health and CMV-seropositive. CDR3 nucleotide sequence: TGTGCCAGCAGTTCAGGGGGGCCTAACTATGGCTACACCTTC. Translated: CASSSGGPNYGYTF.